This is a list of T cell receptor beta chains from one sample in a study of PD-L1 blockade in urothelial cancer. The table came from immunoSEQ multiplex PCR; TCRdb's copy has only in-frame clones and leaves some out. Here the sample spans roughly 87,000 clones, approximately 88% being singletons. Sequenced here: PBMCs, sampled around atezolizumab (anti-PD-L1) treatment. The receptors were gathered from a woman of 80 years or more with urothelial cancer. CDR3s include the opening cysteine and the closing phenylalanine or tryptophan. Fields, in order: V gene, clone size, J gene, D gene, CDR3 DNA, CDR3 protein. A D gene is named only where the DNA matches it firmly. Clone size is not always given. Where it is, it says once, few, many or a class for expanded clones.

TRBV5-8,.,TRBJ2-1,TRBD2,TGTGCCAGCAGCTTAGCGGGGGCGTACAATGAGCAGTTCTTC,CASSLAGAYNEQFF
TRBV5-4,.,TRBJ2-1,.,TGTGCCAGCAGCTTGACTTCCGGGTCCTACAATGAGCAGTTCTTC,CASSLTSGSYNEQFF
TRBV7-6,.,TRBJ1-1,.,TGTGCCAGCAGCTCCCCTTCGCGGGGGCTTACTGAAGCTTTCTTT,CASSSPSRGLTEAFF
TRBV2,.,TRBJ1-1,TRBD1,TGTGCCAGCAGTGAGCAGGGGGCGTACACTGAAGCTTTCTTT,CASSEQGAYTEAFF
TRBV5-5,.,TRBJ1-4,.,TGTGCCAGCAGCTCGCCCGGTGCTAATGAAAAACTGTTTTTT,CASSSPGANEKLFF
TRBV28,.,TRBJ2-5,.,TGTGCCAGCCACGCGGGGCTAGCGCAAGAGACCCAGTACTTC,CASHAGLAQETQYF
TRBV5-1,.,TRBJ2-1,.,TGCGCCAGCAGCTGGGAGGCCTCCTACAATGAGCAGTTCTTC,CASSWEASYNEQFF
TRBV9,.,TRBJ2-1,TRBD2,TGTGCCAGCAGCGTAGCCCCGGGACTAGCGGGGGCCAATGAGCAGTTCTTC,CASSVAPGLAGANEQFF
TRBV6-1,few,TRBJ1-2,.,TGTGCCAGCAGTGAAGCTATGGCCCTCAAGGAGGGCTACACCTTC,CASSEAMALKEGYTF
TRBV7-9,once,TRBJ2-7,.,TGTGCCAGCAGTTTAGACGGGACTTACGAGCAGTACTTC,CASSLDGTYEQYF
TRBV19,.,TRBJ2-5,TRBD1,TGTGCCAGTAGTCCGCTACGGGACAGGCAAGAGACCCAGTACTTC,CASSPLRDRQETQYF
TRBV11-3,.,TRBJ2-3,TRBD1,TGTGCCAGCAGCCCGAGACAGGGGGCTGGAGATACGCAGTATTTT,CASSPRQGAGDTQYF
TRBV19,.,TRBJ1-2,TRBD1,TGTGCCAGTAGTCACGGACAGGGCAGTTATAACTATGGCTACACCTTC,CASSHGQGSYNYGYTF
TRBV5-1,.,TRBJ2-3,TRBD2,TGCGCCAGCAGCTTGGGGGGACTAGCGGCCACAGATACGCAGTATTTT,CASSLGGLAATDTQYF
TRBV5-1,.,TRBJ1-4,.,TGCGCCAGCAGCTCCGTCGGGCGGGATAATGAAAAACTGTTTTTT,CASSSVGRDNEKLFF
TRBV7-8,.,TRBJ1-1,.,TGTGCCAGCAGCTTTACAAGACAGAACACTGAAGCTTTCTTT,CASSFTRQNTEAFF
TRBV5-6,.,TRBJ2-2,TRBD1,TGTGCCAGCAGCCGACAGGGGGCAGACACCGGGGAGCTGTTTTTT,CASSRQGADTGELFF
TRBV27,.,TRBJ2-1,TRBD2,TGTGCCAGCAGTACCATAGCGGGAACCTCCTACAATGAGCAGTTCTTC,CASSTIAGTSYNEQFF
TRBV11-2,.,TRBJ2-7,TRBD2,TGTGCCAGCAGCTTAGATCTCCGGACTAGCCCGTCCGAGCAGTACTTC,CASSLDLRTSPSEQYF
TRBV11-2,.,TRBJ2-5,TRBD2,TGTGCCAGCAGCTTCCGACTAGCGGGAGGGGAGGAGACCCAGTACTTC,CASSFRLAGGEETQYF
TRBV18,once,TRBJ2-5,TRBD2,TGTGCCAGCTCGGTCCAGCGGGAGGGTGAGACCCAGTACTTC,CASSVQREGETQYF
TRBV5-1,.,TRBJ1-3,.,TGCGCCAGCAGCCCGGGACACTCTGGAAACACCATATATTTT,CASSPGHSGNTIYF
TRBV2,.,TRBJ2-7,.,TGTGCCAGCAGTGTGGGCATCGATCCCTACGAGCAGTACTTC,CASSVGIDPYEQYF
TRBV27,.,TRBJ2-7,.,TGTGCCAGCAGTTTGGGGCCACCCTACGAGCAGTACTTC,CASSLGPPYEQYF
TRBV28,.,TRBJ1-1,.,TGTGCCAGCAGTTCCACAGGGCGAAGAGCTTTCTTT,CASSSTGRRAFF
TRBV5-1,.,TRBJ2-3,TRBD2,TGCGCCAGCAGCTTTAGCGGGGGTAGCACAGATACGCAGTATTTT,CASSFSGGSTDTQYF